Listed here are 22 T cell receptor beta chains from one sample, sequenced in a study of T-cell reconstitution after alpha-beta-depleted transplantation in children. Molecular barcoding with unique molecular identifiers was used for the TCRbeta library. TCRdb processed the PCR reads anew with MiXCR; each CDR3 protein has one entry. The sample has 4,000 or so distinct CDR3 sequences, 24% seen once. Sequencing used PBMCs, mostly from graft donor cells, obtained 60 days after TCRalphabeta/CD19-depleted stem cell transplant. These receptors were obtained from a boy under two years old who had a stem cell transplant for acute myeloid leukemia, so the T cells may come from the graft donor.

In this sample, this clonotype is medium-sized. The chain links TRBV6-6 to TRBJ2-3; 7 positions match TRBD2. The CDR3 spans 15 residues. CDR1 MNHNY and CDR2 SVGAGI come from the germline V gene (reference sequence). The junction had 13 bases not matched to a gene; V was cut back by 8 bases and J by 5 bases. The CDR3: CASGGGLGRLDTQYF. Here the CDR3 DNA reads TGTGCCAGCGGGGGGGGGTTGGGCCGACTAGATACGCAGTATTTT.

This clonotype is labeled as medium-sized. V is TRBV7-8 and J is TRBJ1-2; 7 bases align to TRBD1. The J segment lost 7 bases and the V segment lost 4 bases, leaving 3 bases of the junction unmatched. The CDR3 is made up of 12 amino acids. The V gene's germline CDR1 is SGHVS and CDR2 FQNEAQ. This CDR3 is CASSSTGVGYTF. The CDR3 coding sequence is TGTGCCAGCAGCTCCACAGGGGTTGGCTACACCTTC.

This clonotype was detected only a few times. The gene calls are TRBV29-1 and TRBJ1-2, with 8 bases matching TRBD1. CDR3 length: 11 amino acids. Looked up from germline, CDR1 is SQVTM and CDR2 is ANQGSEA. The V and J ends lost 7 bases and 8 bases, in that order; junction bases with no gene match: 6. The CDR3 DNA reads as TGCAGCGCGGACAGGGAGAGCGGCTACACCTTC. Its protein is CSADRESGYTF. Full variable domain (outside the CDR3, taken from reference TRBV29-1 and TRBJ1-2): SAVISQKPSRDICQRGTSLTIQCQVDSQVTMMFWYRQQPGQSLTLIATANQGSEATYESGFVIDKFPISRPNLTFSTLTVSNMSPEDSSIYLCSADRESGYTFGSGTRLTVV.

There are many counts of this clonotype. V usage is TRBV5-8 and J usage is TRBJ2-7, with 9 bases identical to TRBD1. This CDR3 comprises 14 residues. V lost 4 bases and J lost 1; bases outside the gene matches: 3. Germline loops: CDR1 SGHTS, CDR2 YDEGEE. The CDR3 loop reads CASSLQGASYEQYF. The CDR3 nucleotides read TGTGCCAGCAGCCTACAGGGGGCTTCCTACGAGCAGTACTTC.

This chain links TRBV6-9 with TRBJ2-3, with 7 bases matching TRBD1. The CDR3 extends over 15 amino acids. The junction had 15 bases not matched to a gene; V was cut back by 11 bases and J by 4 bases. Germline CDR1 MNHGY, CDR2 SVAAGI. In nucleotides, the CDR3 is TGTGCCGCCTTTTATTATAAGGGGGCGGCAGATACGCAGTATTTT. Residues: CAAFYYKGAADTQYF.

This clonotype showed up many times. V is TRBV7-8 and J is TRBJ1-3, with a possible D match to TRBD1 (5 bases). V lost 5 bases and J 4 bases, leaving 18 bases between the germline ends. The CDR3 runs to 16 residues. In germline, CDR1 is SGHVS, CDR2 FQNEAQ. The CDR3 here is CASSPRDPAEGNTIYF. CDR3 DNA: TGTGCCAGCAGCCCCCGGGACCCGGCGGAAGGAAACACCATATATTTT. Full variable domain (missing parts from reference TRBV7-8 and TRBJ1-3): GAGVSQSPRYKVAKRGQDVALRCDPISGHVSLFWYQQALGQGPEFLTYFQNEAQLDKSGLPSDRFFAERPEGSVSTLKIQRTQQEDSAVYLCASSPRDPAEGNTIYFGEGSWLTVV.

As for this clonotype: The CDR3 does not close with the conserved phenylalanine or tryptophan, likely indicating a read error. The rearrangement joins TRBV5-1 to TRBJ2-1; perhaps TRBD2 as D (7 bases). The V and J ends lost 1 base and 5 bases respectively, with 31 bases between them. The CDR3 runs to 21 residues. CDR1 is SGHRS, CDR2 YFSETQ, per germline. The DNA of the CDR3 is TGCGCCAGCAGCTTGTATGGGACACCCACCAGGGACCAGCGGGGAAACAATGAGCAGTTCGTC. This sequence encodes CASSLYGTPTRDQRGNNEQFV.

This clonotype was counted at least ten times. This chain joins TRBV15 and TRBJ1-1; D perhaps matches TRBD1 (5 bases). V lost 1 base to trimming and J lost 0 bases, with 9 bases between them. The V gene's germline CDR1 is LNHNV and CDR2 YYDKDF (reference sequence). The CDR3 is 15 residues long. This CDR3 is CATSRGQQVNTEAFF. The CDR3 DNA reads TGTGCCACCAGCAGAGGGCAACAGGTGAACACTGAAGCTTTCTTT.

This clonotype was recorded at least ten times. CDR3: CASSDREDTHLYEQYF. The CDR3 DNA sequence: TGTGCCAGCAGCGACCGTGAGGACACCCATCTCTACGAGCAGTACTTC. The chain combines TRBV7-9 with TRBJ2-7; tentatively, D is TRBD1 (5 bases). The CDR3 runs 16 residues. In germline, CDR1 is SEHNR, CDR2 FQNEAQ (reference sequence). Trimming left V 5 bases short and J 3 bases short, with 20 bases between.

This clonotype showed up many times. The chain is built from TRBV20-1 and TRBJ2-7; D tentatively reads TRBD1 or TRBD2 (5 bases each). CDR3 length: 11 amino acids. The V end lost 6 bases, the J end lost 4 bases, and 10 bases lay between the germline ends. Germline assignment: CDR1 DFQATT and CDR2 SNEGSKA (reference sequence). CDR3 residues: CSALGEYEQYV. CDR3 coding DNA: TGCAGTGCCCTGGGGGAGTACGAGCAGTACGTC.

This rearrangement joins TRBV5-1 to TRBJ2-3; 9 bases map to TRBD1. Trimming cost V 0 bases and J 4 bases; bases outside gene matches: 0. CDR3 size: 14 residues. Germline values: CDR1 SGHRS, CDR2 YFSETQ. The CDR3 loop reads CASSLGQGADTQYF. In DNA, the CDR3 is TGCGCCAGCAGCTTGGGACAGGGGGCAGATACGCAGTATTTT.

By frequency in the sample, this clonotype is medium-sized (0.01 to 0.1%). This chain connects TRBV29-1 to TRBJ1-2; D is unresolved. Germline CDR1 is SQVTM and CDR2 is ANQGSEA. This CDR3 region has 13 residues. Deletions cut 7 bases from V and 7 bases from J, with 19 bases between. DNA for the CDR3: TGCAGCGCTCGCACCCCAAGTCATCTTGGCTACACCTTC. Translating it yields CSARTPSHLGYTF. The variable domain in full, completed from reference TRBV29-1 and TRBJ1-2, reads SAVISQKPSRDICQRGTSLTIQCQVDSQVTMMFWYRQQPGQSLTLIATANQGSEATYESGFVIDKFPISRPNLTFSTLTVSNMSPEDSSIYLCSARTPSHLGYTFGSGTRLTVV.

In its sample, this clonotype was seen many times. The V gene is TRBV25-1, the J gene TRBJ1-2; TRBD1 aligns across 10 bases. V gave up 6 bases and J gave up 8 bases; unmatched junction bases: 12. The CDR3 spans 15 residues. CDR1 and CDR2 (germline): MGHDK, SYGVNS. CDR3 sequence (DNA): TGTGCCAGCAGCCTTCAAACGGGGACAGGGGTAGGCTACACCTTC. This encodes CASSLQTGTGVGYTF.

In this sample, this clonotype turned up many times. CDR3 region: CASSSQGGTTGELFF. CDR3 DNA sequence: TGTGCCAGCAGTTCCCAGGGGGGGACCACCGGGGAGCTGTTTTTT. This sequence joins TRBV12-3 or TRBV12-4 and TRBJ2-2; D could derive from TRBD1 or TRBD2 (7 bases each). Trimming took 4 bases from V and 4 from J, leaving 13 bases between them. The CDR3 sequence is 15 residues long.

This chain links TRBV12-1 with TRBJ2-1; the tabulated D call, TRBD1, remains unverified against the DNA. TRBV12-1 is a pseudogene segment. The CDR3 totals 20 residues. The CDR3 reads CASSPELRDRVQGTYNEQFF. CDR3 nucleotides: TGTGCCAGCAGCCCTGAGCTCCGGGACAGGGTACAGGGGACCTACAATGAGCAGTTCTTC.

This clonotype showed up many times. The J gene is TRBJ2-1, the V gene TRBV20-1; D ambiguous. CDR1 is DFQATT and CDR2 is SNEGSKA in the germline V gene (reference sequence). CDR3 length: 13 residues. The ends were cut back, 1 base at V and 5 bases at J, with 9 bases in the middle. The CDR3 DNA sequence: TGCAGTGCTAGAGTAAGTGGGAACAATGAGCAGTTCTTC. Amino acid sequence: CSARVSGNNEQFF.

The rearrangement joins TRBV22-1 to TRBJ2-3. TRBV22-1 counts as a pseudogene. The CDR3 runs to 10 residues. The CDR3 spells CPGGTDTQYF. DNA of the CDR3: TGTCCTGGGGGGACAGATACGCAGTATTTT.

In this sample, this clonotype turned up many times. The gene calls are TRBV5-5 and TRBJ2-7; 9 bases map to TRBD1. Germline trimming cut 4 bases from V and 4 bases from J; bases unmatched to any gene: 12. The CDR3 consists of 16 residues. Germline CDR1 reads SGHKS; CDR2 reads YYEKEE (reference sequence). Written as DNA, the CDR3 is TGTGCCAGCAGCCACAGGGGGCACCTTCTACCTTACGAGCAGTACGTC. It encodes CASSHRGHLLPYEQYV.

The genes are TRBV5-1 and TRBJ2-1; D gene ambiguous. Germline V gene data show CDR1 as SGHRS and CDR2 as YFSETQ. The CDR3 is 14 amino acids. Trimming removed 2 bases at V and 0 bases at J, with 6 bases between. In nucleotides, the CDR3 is TGCGCCAGCAGCTTTAGGAGCTCCTACAATGAGCAGTTCTTC. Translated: CASSFRSSYNEQFF.

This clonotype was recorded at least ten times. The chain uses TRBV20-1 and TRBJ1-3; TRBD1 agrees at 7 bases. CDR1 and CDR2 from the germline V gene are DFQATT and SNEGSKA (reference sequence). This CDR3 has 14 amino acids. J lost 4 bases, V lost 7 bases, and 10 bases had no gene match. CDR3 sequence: CSGQWGTAGNTIYF. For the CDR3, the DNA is TGCAGTGGACAATGGGGGACAGCCGGAAACACCATATATTTT.

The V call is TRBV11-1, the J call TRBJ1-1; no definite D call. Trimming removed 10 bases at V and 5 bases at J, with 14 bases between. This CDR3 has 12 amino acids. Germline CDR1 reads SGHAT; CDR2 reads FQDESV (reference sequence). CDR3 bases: TGTGCCACCGCCCCGGTGAGGACTGAAGCTTTCTTT. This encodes CATAPVRTEAFF.

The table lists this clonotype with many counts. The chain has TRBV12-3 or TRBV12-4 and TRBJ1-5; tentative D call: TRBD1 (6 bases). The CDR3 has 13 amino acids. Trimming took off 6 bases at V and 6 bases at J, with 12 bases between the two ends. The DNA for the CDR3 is TGTGCCAGCAGGATACAGGGTACTCAGCCCCAGCATTTT. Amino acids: CASRIQGTQPQHF.